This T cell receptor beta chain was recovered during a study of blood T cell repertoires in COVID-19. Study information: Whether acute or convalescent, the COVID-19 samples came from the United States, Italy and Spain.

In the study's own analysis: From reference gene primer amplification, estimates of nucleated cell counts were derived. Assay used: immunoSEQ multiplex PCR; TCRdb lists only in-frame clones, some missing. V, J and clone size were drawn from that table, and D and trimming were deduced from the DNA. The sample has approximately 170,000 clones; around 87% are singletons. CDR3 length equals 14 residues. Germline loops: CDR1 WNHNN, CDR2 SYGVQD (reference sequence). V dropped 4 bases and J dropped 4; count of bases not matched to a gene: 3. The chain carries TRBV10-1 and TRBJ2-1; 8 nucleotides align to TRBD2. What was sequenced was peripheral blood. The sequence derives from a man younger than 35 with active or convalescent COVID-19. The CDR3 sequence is CASSAGGVYNEQFF. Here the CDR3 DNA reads TGCGCCAGCAGTGCCGGGGGGGTGTACAATGAGCAGTTCTTC.